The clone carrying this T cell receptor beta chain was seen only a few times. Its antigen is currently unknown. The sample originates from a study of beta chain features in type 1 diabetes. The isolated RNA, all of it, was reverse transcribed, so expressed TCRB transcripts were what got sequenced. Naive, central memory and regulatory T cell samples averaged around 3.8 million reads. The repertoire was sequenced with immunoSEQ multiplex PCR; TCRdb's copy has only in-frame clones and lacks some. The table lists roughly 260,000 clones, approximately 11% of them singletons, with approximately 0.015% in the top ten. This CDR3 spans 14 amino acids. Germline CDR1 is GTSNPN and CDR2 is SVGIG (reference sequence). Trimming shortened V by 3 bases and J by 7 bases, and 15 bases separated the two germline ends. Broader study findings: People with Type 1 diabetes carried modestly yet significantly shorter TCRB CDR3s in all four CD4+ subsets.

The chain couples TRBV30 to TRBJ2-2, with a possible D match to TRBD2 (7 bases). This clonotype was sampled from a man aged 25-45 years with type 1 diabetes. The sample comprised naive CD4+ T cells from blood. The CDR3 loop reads CAWRRGGSGGELFF. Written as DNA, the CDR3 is TGTGCCTGGAGGAGGGGGGGGTCGGGCGGGGAGCTGTTTTTT.